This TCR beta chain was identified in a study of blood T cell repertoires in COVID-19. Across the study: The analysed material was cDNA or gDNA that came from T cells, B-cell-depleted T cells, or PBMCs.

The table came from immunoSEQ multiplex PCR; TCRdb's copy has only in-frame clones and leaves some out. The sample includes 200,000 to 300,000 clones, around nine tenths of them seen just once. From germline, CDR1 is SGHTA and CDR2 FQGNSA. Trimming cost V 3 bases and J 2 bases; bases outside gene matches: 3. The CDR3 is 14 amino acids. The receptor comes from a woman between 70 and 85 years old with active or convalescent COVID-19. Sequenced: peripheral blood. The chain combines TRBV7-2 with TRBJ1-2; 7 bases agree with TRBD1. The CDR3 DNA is TGTGCCAGCAGCTTGGGACAGAAGAACTATGGCTACACCTTC. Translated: CASSLGQKNYGYTF.